The rows below give T cell receptor beta chains drawn from one sample of a study of immune evolution from preneoplasia to lung adenocarcinoma. Assay used: immunoSEQ multiplex PCR; TCRdb lists only in-frame clones, some missing. The sample gives about 6,500 clones, approximately 79% of which show up once; 3.6% is in the top ten. The sequencing input was FFPE invasive lung adenocarcinoma tissue. The receptor source for this set is a person aged 55 to 69 with lung adenocarcinoma. Each CDR3 is given without its conserved first and last residue. The order of the fields is V gene, CDR3 length, CDR3 protein.

TRBV2,10,ASKTDSQPQH
TRBV19,12,ASSIWRQGAGYT
TRBV28,12,ASRGTGGNQPQH
TRBV9,14,ASSNNGQGAGNTIY
TRBV6-5,13,ASSPEYRSAYEQY
TRBV28,11,ASSSLGSYEQY
TRBV7-2,12,ASTRDRGSDTQY
TRBV7-8,13,ASSLGRASETEGY
TRBV7-2,15,ASSIRVGTSATDTQY
TRBV30,11,AFRRVEGGELF
TRBV6-1,12,ASSQAGGSGPQH
TRBV11-3,12,ASSRTVGTDTQY
TRBV6-1,10,ASSVGEGTQY
TRBV5-1,15,ASSLGVGTPNAETQY
TRBV16,12,ASSQWASGSSEY
TRBV28,14,ASRSVAGTPTYEQY
TRBV2,11,ASNRQGADGYT
TRBV6-1,13,ASSDATGSWDEQF
TRBV6-4,12,ASGAGSGANVLT
TRBV4-1,13,ASSQHGTGNEKLF
TRBV6-5,12,ASSYSSARDTQY
TRBV7-5,15,ARRSICRQSRANVLT
TRBV18,15,ASSPYLKGVCENEQY
TRBV7-2,16,ASSHSGTSGKKWETQY
TRBV19,13,ASSGQGINTGELF
TRBV11-2,10,ASSPDRYGYT
TRBV21-1,11,ASSQFGDYEQY
TRBV28,18,ASSSPLRREPANERDTQY
TRBV15,10,ATSRDLGEQF
TRBV28,14,ASSHRPSGRADEQF
TRBV28,13,ASSLPTSGQETQY
TRBV7-8,15,ASSPRDKSQISYEQY
TRBV18,14,ASSPRGSIATDTQY
TRBV4-1,14,ASSPPFLADTGELF
TRBV6-4,14,ASSPVPGLHTGELF
TRBV14,10,ASSQVEYIQY
TRBV2,11,ASTEREPDEQY
TRBV27,11,ASRKQGAETQY
TRBV28,14,ASSLGAGGFNQPQH
TRBV7-9,12,ASRPTGGVIEQY